This TCR beta chain was sequenced in a study of shared clonotypes between healthy human individuals. Findings of the study overall: Sequencing depth was predicted to influence how clonotypes are shared among donors.

TCRdb's table, derived via immunoSEQ multiplex PCR, lists solely in-frame clones and lacks some. Of 2 million to 3 million clones listed, 85% to 95% were seen once; the top ten hold roughly 0.13%. This CDR3 has 13 amino acids. V shed 1 base and J shed 5 bases, with 6 bases lying between them. Germline V gene sequence: CDR1 KGHSH, CDR2 LQKENI. Comment on this clone: The antigen remains undetermined.

The sequencing sample was made of naive CD4+ T cells sorted from blood. Subset reported: CD45RA+ positively selected. This sequence joins TRBV18 and TRBJ2-4; D is unresolved. This TCR came from a young man in good health. The chain's CDR3 is CASSPRPENIQYF. DNA of the CDR3: TGTGCCAGCTCACCACGACCGGAAAACATTCAGTACTTC.